A single sample gave rise to the 5 T cell receptor beta chains below, sequenced in a study of shared clonotypes between healthy human individuals. As defined, naive CD8 cells were CD45RO-negative and positively selected for CCR7, with terminally differentiated effector memory CD45RA+ cells excluded. TCRdb keeps only in-frame clones here, not all; method: immunoSEQ multiplex PCR. The table records millions of clones, about 94% of them present only once. What was sequenced was naive CD8+ T cells sorted from blood. The receptors derive from a man younger than 35 in good health.

The chain recombines TRBV4-1 with TRBJ1-3; D remains ambiguous. The length of the CDR3 is 16 residues. The ends were cut back, 0 bases at V and 4 bases at J, with 13 bases in the middle. The germline CDR1 and CDR2 sequences are MGHRA and YSYEKL. The CDR3 DNA follows: TGCGCCAGCAGCCAAGAGAGCGGGTTAGGAGGAAACACCATATATTTT. Translated: CASSQESGLGGNTIYF.

V usage is TRBV4-3 and J usage is TRBJ2-7, with D perhaps matching TRBD1 (5 bases). CDR1 and CDR2 from the germline V gene are LGHNA and YSLEER. V was cut by 3 bases and J by 7 bases, with 16 bases left in between. The CDR3 sequence is 14 residues long. CDR3 region: CASSQSTEWKEQYF. CDR3 bases: TGCGCCAGCAGCCAGTCGACAGAGTGGAAAGAGCAGTACTTC.

The CDR3 here is CASSITAEAYEQYF. CDR3 nucleotide sequence: TGTGCCAGTAGTATAACGGCGGAAGCCTACGAGCAGTACTTC. This chain connects TRBV19 to TRBJ2-7; D unclear. Germline V gives CDR1 LNHDA, CDR2 SQIVND (reference sequence). This CDR3 comprises 14 residues. V shed 2 bases and J shed 2 bases, with 10 bases lying between them.

The chain couples TRBV10-3 to TRBJ2-5; TRBD2 agrees at 7 bases. CDR3 size: 14 residues. Germline loops: CDR1 ENHRY, CDR2 SYGVKD. With 10 bases clipped from V and 5 bases from J, the junction kept 13 bases outside the gene matches. The CDR3: CATYPAGEEETQYF. The CDR3 DNA sequence: TGTGCCACCTACCCGGCGGGGGAGGAGGAGACCCAGTACTTC.

The chain is built from TRBV5-4 and TRBJ2-5, with D maybe TRBD2 (6 bases). V lost 2 bases to trimming and J lost 1 base, with 9 bases between them. Germline V gene sequence: CDR1 SGHNT, CDR2 YYREEE (reference sequence). CDR3 length: 14 amino acids. CDR3 protein: CASSFGSLQETQYF. The DNA of the CDR3 is TGTGCCAGCAGCTTCGGGAGTCTCCAAGAGACCCAGTACTTC.